The 25 T cell receptor beta chains listed next were all sequenced from one sample in a study of cytotoxic CD8 clonotypes in ibrutinib-treated CLL. TCRdb's table, derived via immunoSEQ multiplex PCR, lists solely in-frame clones and lacks some. Of 300,000 to 400,000 clones in the sample, roughly two thirds are singletons; the top ten hold about 6.7%. The sequenced sample was PBMCs, obtained after 36 months of ibrutinib treatment. Every receptor here comes from a human donor with chronic lymphocytic leukemia.

The chain joins TRBV7-6 to TRBJ2-2, with D unclear. The CDR3 has 14 amino acids. Trimming cost V 2 bases and J 1 base, with 5 bases left between them. The germline V gene encodes CDR1 SGHVS and CDR2 FNYEAQ. The CDR3 loop reads CASSLSGNTGELFF. In DNA, the CDR3 is TGTGCCAGCAGCTTATCAGGGAACACCGGGGAGCTGTTTTTT.

This clone has only one observation. The chain links TRBV5-1 to TRBJ1-6, with TRBD1 matching 7 bases. CDR3 length equals 17 residues. Germline V gene data show CDR1 as SGHRS and CDR2 as YFSETQ. Trimming removed 0 bases from V and 0 bases from J; junction bases left unmatched: 3. The CDR3 region has the DNA TGCGCCAGCAGCTTGGTTCAGGGGGGCTCCTATAATTCACCCCTCCACTTT. Translation: CASSLVQGGSYNSPLHF.

This chain connects TRBV10-3 to TRBJ2-7, with TRBD1 matching 10 bases. The CDR3 totals 14 residues. V lost 7 bases to trimming and J lost 0 bases; unmatched junction nucleotides: 3. Germline CDR1 reads ENHRY; CDR2 reads SYGVKD. The CDR3 DNA follows: TGTGCCATCACAGGGACAGGGGTCTCCTACGAGCAGTACTTC. Its translation is CAITGTGVSYEQYF.

This clone was found a few times. V and J are TRBV6-5 and TRBJ2-7; maybe TRBD1 (5 bases). The CDR3 length is 14 residues. Germline lookup yields CDR1 MNHEY and CDR2 SVGAGI. V gave up 7 bases and J gave up 1 base, with 14 bases separating them. The DNA of the CDR3 is TGTGCCAGCACCCCCAGGGCACAATCCTACGAGCAGTACTTC. Protein sequence: CASTPRAQSYEQYF.

J is TRBJ2-1 and V is TRBV5-1; 10 bases align to TRBD1. This CDR3 contains 15 residues. Germline CDR1 and CDR2: SGHRS and YFSETQ. V was pared by 0 bases and J by 8 bases, with 5 bases of the junction left unmatched. The CDR3 DNA sequence: TGCGCCAGCAGCTTGGAGGGACAGGGGACAGATGAGCAGTTCTTC. Its protein product is CASSLEGQGTDEQFF.

V and J are TRBV9 and TRBJ2-3; D perhaps matches TRBD1 (6 bases). The germline CDR1 and CDR2 sequences are SGDLS and YYNGEE. V was shortened by 1 base and J by 6 bases, with 12 bases between the two germline ends. This CDR3 is 14 amino acids long. The CDR3 here is CASSVRQVGDTQYF. As DNA, the CDR3 is TGTGCCAGCAGCGTAAGACAGGTGGGGGATACGCAGTATTTT. Full variable domain (remainder filled in from reference TRBV9 and TRBJ2-3): DSGVTQTPKHLITATGQRVTLRCSPRSGDLSVYWYQQSLDQGLQFLIQYYNGEERAKGNILERFSAQQFPDLHSELNLSSLELGDSALYFCASSVRQVGDTQYFGPGTRLTVL.

This clone has just a few counts. CDR3 amino acids: CASSPPSLTYEQYF. CDR3 nucleotides: TGTGCCAGCAGCCCGCCTTCGTTAACGTACGAGCAGTACTTC. The rearrangement links TRBV7-8 to TRBJ2-7; D is uncertain. V was cut by 5 bases and J by 4 bases, with 15 bases left in between. Germline values: CDR1 SGHVS, CDR2 FQNEAQ. The CDR3 loop spans 14 amino acids.

The rearrangement links TRBV7-9 to TRBJ2-7, with a possible D match to TRBD2 (5 bases). Trimming removed 4 bases from V and 0 bases from J, with 10 bases in between. In germline, CDR1 is SEHNR, CDR2 FQNEAQ (reference sequence). This CDR3 is built from 14 residues. For the CDR3, the DNA is TGTGCCAGCAGCTCAGGCCGGGACTCCTACGAGCAGTACTTC. As protein: CASSSGRDSYEQYF.

The V gene is TRBV2, the J gene TRBJ2-3, with 10 bases aligning to TRBD2. From germline, CDR1 is SNHLY and CDR2 FYNNEI. V dropped 8 bases and J dropped 3; count of bases not matched to a gene: 11. This CDR3 contains 16 residues. The DNA for the CDR3 is TGTGCCAGCTACGATCGACTAGCGGGCCAAACAGATACGCAGTATTTT. This encodes CASYDRLAGQTDTQYF.

This chain uses TRBV4-1 with TRBJ1-6; the match to TRBD1 covers 10 bases. Germline assignment: CDR1 MGHRA and CDR2 YSYEKL. The length of the CDR3 is 17 residues. The ends lost 3 bases at V and 4 bases at J; junction bases unmatched: 6. The CDR3 sequence is CASSHLAGQGYNSPLHF. In nucleotides, the CDR3 is TGCGCCAGCAGCCACCTTGCGGGACAGGGGTATAATTCACCCCTCCACTTT.

The chain combines TRBV28 with TRBJ1-2; D remains ambiguous. Germline V gives CDR1 MDHEN, CDR2 SYDVKM. This CDR3 region has 13 residues. Trimming stripped 2 bases from V and 2 bases from J, with 6 bases between. The CDR3 here is CASSLGQNYGYTF. In DNA, the CDR3 is TGTGCCAGCAGTTTAGGTCAGAACTATGGCTACACCTTC.

This clone was recorded a few times. The V call is TRBV20-1, the J call TRBJ1-1; the D is unclear. V was trimmed by 3 bases and J by 8 bases, leaving 10 bases between them. Germline V gene lookup returns CDR1 DFQATT and CDR2 SNEGSKA (reference sequence). This CDR3 is built from 11 residues. CDR3 in DNA: TGCAGTGCTAGTCTGTCCTTGGAAGCTTTCTTT. Protein: CSASLSLEAFF.

This chain connects TRBV6-5 to TRBJ2-1; 13 bases agree with TRBD2. The CDR3 runs 15 residues. Unmatched junction bases numbered 7, after V lost 4 bases and J lost 10 bases. Per the germline V gene, CDR1 is MNHEY and CDR2 is SVGAGI. The CDR3 sequence: CASSWTSGGPTEQFF. The CDR3 DNA follows: TGTGCCAGCAGTTGGACTAGCGGGGGCCCCACGGAGCAGTTCTTC.

This clone occurred a few times. The chain joins TRBV7-8 to TRBJ2-2; no firm D call. The CDR3 length is 13 residues. Looked up from germline, CDR1 is SGHVS and CDR2 is FQNEAQ. Trimming left V 8 bases short and J 6 bases short, with 13 bases between. In DNA, the CDR3 is TGTGCCAGCTCCCAAAGGCATTCCGGGGAGCTGTTTTTT. Translating gives CASSQRHSGELFF.

The rearrangement joins TRBV7-9 to TRBJ2-3, with D tentatively TRBD1 (5 bases). CDR1 and CDR2 from the germline V gene are SEHNR and FQNEAQ (reference sequence). The V end lost 3 bases, the J end lost 0 bases, and 16 bases lay between the germline ends. This CDR3 is built from 17 residues. CDR3 DNA: TGTGCCAGCAGCTTGGCGACAGATCAAGCTAGCACAGATACGCAGTATTTT. As protein: CASSLATDQASTDTQYF.

The chain is built from TRBV11-3 and TRBJ2-4; D possibly corresponds to TRBD2 (5 bases). This CDR3 contains 14 residues. The germline CDR1 and CDR2 sequences are SGHNT and YENEEA. Trimming left V 3 bases short and J 3 bases short, with 9 bases between. This chain's CDR3 is CASSFGDSKNIQYF. The CDR3 region has the DNA TGTGCCAGCAGCTTCGGGGATAGCAAAAACATTCAGTACTTC.

This chain links TRBV5-6 with TRBJ2-7; weak D call: TRBD2 (6 bases). The CDR3 length is 17 residues. The germline V gene has CDR1 SGHDT and CDR2 YYEEEE. Trimming took 0 bases from V and 2 from J, leaving 18 bases between them. The CDR3 reads CASSLGFGGLDPYEQYF. The CDR3 DNA is TGTGCCAGCAGCTTGGGCTTCGGGGGATTAGATCCCTACGAGCAGTACTTC.

The chain carries TRBV5-1 and TRBJ2-7, with 8 bases identical to TRBD2. CDR1 and CDR2 from the germline V gene are SGHRS and YFSETQ. The V gene end was trimmed by 1 base and the J gene end by 2 bases; junction bases not matched to a gene: 8. There are 16 residues in the CDR3. This chain's CDR3 is CASSLWTGGNPYEQYF. CDR3 DNA sequence: TGCGCCAGCAGCTTGTGGACGGGGGGGAATCCCTACGAGCAGTACTTC. Full variable domain (remainder filled in from reference TRBV5-1 and TRBJ2-7): KAGVTQTPRYLIKTRGQQVTLSCSPISGHRSVSWYQQTPGQGLQFLFEYFSETQRNKGNFPGRFSGRQFSNSRSEMNVSTLELGDSALYLCASSLWTGGNPYEQYFGPGTRLTVT.

The chain joins TRBV21-1 to TRBJ2-7; the D call in the table, TRBD2, was not verified against the DNA. TRBV21-1 has pseudogene status. The CDR3 spans 12 residues. Written as DNA, the CDR3 is TGTGCCAGCAGCGGAGGGAGTTACGAGCAGTACTTC. Encoded protein: CASSGGSYEQYF.

The chain joins TRBV2 to TRBJ1-3; D not certain. V was shortened by 7 bases and J by 4 bases, with 14 bases between the two germline ends. This CDR3 is 14 amino acids long. Germline CDR1 SNHLY, CDR2 FYNNEI. The CDR3 nucleotides are TGTGCCAGCAATCCTATCGGGCCGGGAAACACCATATATTTT. Translated, it gives CASNPIGPGNTIYF.

The chain links TRBV5-1 to TRBJ1-1, with D possibly matching TRBD1 (5 bases). This CDR3 has 15 amino acids. The V end was cut by 0 bases, the J end by 1 base, with 10 bases between. The germline gives CDR1 SGHRS, CDR2 YFSETQ. The CDR3 region has the DNA TGCGCCAGCAGCTTGGTCCGACAGACGAACACTGAAGCTTTCTTT. Encoded protein: CASSLVRQTNTEAFF.

This clone has more than one count but fewer than ten. The gene calls are TRBV28 and TRBJ2-7, with D possibly being TRBD2 (6 bases). V lost 3 bases and J 1 base, leaving 10 bases between the germline ends. The CDR3 is 14 amino acids. CDR1 MDHEN and CDR2 SYDVKM come from the germline V gene. The DNA of the CDR3 is TGTGCCAGCAGTTTTTCGGGGAGGTCCTACGAGCAGTACTTC. Translating gives CASSFSGRSYEQYF.

The rearrangement joins TRBV2 to TRBJ1-5; TRBD1 matches 9 bases. The junction had 6 bases not matched to a gene; V was cut back by 7 bases and J by 5 bases. CDR3 length: 14 residues. Germline loops: CDR1 SNHLY, CDR2 FYNNEI. CDR3 amino acids: CASKPRTGDQPQHF. The DNA of the CDR3 is TGTGCCAGCAAACCGCGGACAGGGGATCAGCCCCAGCATTTT.

The sample holds one count of this clone. The chain uses TRBV7-9 and TRBJ1-5; perhaps TRBD1 as D (5 bases). Trimming left V 1 base short and J 3 bases short, with 19 bases between. CDR1 and CDR2 (germline): SEHNR, FQNEAQ (reference sequence). The CDR3 has 18 amino acids. CDR3 nucleotide sequence: TGTGCCAGCAGCTTAGGGGGGGATTTCCCTTTTTACAATCAGCCCCAGCATTTT. The encoded protein is CASSLGGDFPFYNQPQHF.

This clone came up a few times. Other nucleotide sequences from this sample produce the same CDR3. The V and J genes are TRBV7-2 and TRBJ2-5; D ambiguous. This CDR3 region has 12 residues. V was trimmed by 4 bases and J by 0 bases, leaving 3 bases between them. Per germline, CDR1 SGHTA and CDR2 FQGNSA. This CDR3 is CASSSHQETQYF. DNA of the CDR3: TGTGCCAGCAGCTCGCACCAAGAGACCCAGTACTTC. The variable domain in full, with the rest retrieved from reference TRBV7-2 and TRBJ2-5, is GAGVSQSPSNKVTEKGKDVELRCDPISGHTALYWYRQSLGQGLEFLIYFQGNSAPDKSGLPSDRFSAERTGGSVSTLTIQRTQQEDSAVYLCASSSHQETQYFGPGTRLLVL.